This T cell receptor (beta chain) was recorded in a study of naive and memory T cell subsets. Two oligonucleotides, mixed equimolar, formed the beta constant-region primer covering TRBC1 and TRBC2. MiXCR was run by TCRdb on the UMI-ligation and nested PCR reads, yielding one entry per CDR3 protein. The sample yields 70,000 to 95,000 distinct CDR3 sequences, roughly 7% seen once. Notes on this clonotype: A much larger clonotype is one base distant, so this may be a read error.

From germline, CDR1 is MNHEY and CDR2 SVGEGT. The length of the CDR3 is 11 residues. The chain combines TRBV6-2 or TRBV6-3 with TRBJ1-2; perhaps TRBD1 as D (6 bases). The sample comprised central memory CD4+ T cells from blood. The source is a human donor in good health. In nucleotides, the CDR3 is TGTGCCAGCAGTTTCAGGGGAGGCTACAGCTTC. It translates to CASSFRGGYSF.